This T cell receptor beta chain was recorded in a study of beta chain features in type 1 diabetes. This CDR3 comprises 18 residues. The V gene's germline CDR1 is SSHAT and CDR2 FNYEAQ (reference sequence). Expressed TCRB transcripts were sequenced after all isolated RNA was converted to cDNA. Some clones are missing from TCRdb's copy, which holds only in-frame ones; the method was immunoSEQ multiplex PCR. This sample yields under 400,000 clones, of which 10% to 15% are seen a single time; around 0.0099% belongs to the top ten. Study-level results: Type 1 diabetes patients had moderately but significantly shorter TCRB CDR3s in all four CD4+ subsets.

This clone appeared a few times. Its target is unknown. A read error may account for a junction end that differs from germline. The receptor's source is a woman younger than 35 with type 1 diabetes. The J gene is TRBJ2-2, the V gene TRBV7-7; TRBD2 agrees at 8 bases. Source material: naive CD4+ T cells from blood. CDR3 protein: CASSPGNLAAGALGELFF. The CDR3 nucleotides read TGTGCTAGCAGCCCCGGAAATTTGGCAGCGGGAGCTCTCGGGGAGCTGTTTTTT.